A single T cell receptor beta chain is shown here with its context. Assaying covered 100,000 or so TCR templates per sample. The data were produced by immunoSEQ multiplex PCR, yet TCRdb's version contains in-frame clones alone and is incomplete. This table holds about 120,000 clones, around nine tenths found once. This entry belongs to a study of siplizumab effects on memory and regulatory T cells. V lost 6 bases, J lost 5 bases, and 17 bases lay in between. The CDR3 has 14 residues. In germline, CDR1 is WNHNN, CDR2 SYGVQD (reference sequence). The chain joins TRBV10-1 to TRBJ2-7; perhaps TRBD2 as D (6 bases). The origin of this receptor is a human donor in good health. Source material: CD4+ T cells sorted from blood. The CDR3 region has the DNA TGCGCCAGCAGCGAGGGACTCCCCCTAGACGAGCAGTACTTC. Residues: CASSEGLPLDEQYF.